This is a list of T cell receptor beta chains from one sample in a study of cytomegalovirus exposure and HLA in healthy donors. Using immunoSEQ multiplex PCR, the repertoire was profiled, and TCRdb retains in-frame clones only, with some absent. The sample is made up of approximately 52,000 clones, and the top ten hold 9% to 15% of it. Sequenced: PBMCs. The receptors were sampled from a woman between 55 and 75 years old in good health and CMV-seropositive. The CDR3 runs from the conserved cysteine through the conserved F or W. A D gene is named only where the DNA matches it firmly. Clone size, where shown, is once, few, many, or a class for clones that have expanded.

CASSPTAGGERNTIYF | TGCGCCAGCAGCCCGACGGCGGGCGGGGAGCGGAACACCATATATTTT | TRBV5-1 | - | - | TRBJ1-3
CASSPRDRGRNTEAFF | TGTGCCAGCAGCCCCCGGGACAGGGGGAGGAACACTGAAGCTTTCTTT | TRBV5-6 | - | TRBD1 | TRBJ1-1
CASWRTGPCEQYF | TGTGCCAGCTGGCGGACAGGGCCCTGCGAGCAGTACTTC | TRBV6-5 | - | TRBD1 | TRBJ2-7
CATSETAPTGTDTQYF | TGTGCCACCTCGGAGACTGCGCCCACGGGCACAGATACGCAGTATTTT | TRBV27 | - | - | TRBJ2-3
CASRGTGETQPQHF | TGTGCCAGCAGGGGGACAGGGGAGACTCAGCCCCAGCATTTT | TRBV6-5 | - | TRBD1 | TRBJ1-5
CASSLYTGDRYEQYF | TGCGCCAGCAGCTTGTATACAGGGGACCGTTACGAGCAGTACTTC | TRBV5-1 | - | TRBD1 | TRBJ2-7
CASSSPGNTGELFF | TGCGCCAGCAGCTCCCCCGGTAACACCGGGGAGCTGTTTTTT | TRBV5-1 | - | - | TRBJ2-2
CASRRGSGNTIYF | TGTGCCAGCAGACGGGGCTCTGGAAACACCATATATTTT | TRBV27 | - | - | TRBJ1-3
CASSLGRGTNEKLFF | TGTGCCAGCAGCTTAGGAAGGGGGACTAATGAAAAACTGTTTTTT | TRBV7-6 | - | - | TRBJ1-4
CASSAGGRATSDTQYF | TGCGCCAGCAGCGCGGGGGGAAGGGCGACCTCAGATACGCAGTATTTT | TRBV5-1 | - | TRBD2 | TRBJ2-3
CASSLVGDYGYTF | TGTGCCAGCAGCTTAGTGGGCGACTATGGCTACACCTTC | TRBV7-2 | - | - | TRBJ1-2
CASSARGGSDNEQFF | TGTGCCAGTAGTGCTCGGGGGGGGTCCGACAATGAGCAGTTCTTC | TRBV19 | - | TRBD2 | TRBJ2-1
CASSGTGGAANSPLHF | TGTGCCAGCAGTGGGACAGGGGGAGCTGCCAATTCACCCCTCCACTTT | TRBV2 | - | TRBD1 | TRBJ1-6
CASSYTPTGSGTEAFF | TGCGCCAGCAGCTATACCCCGACAGGGTCGGGAACTGAAGCTTTCTTT | TRBV5-1 | - | TRBD1 | TRBJ1-1
CASSVEAGGNSPLHF | TGTGCCAGCAGCGTAGAGGCAGGGGGGAATTCACCCCTCCACTTT | TRBV9 | - | TRBD1 | TRBJ1-6
CASSAPYGEQYF | TGTGCCAGCAGCGCCCCCTATGGCGAGCAGTACTTC | TRBV9 | - | - | TRBJ2-7
CASSRDRVGTDTQYF | TGTGCCAGTAGCCGGGACAGGGTGGGCACAGATACGCAGTATTTT | TRBV19 | - | TRBD1 | TRBJ2-3
CASSPFGQDTEAFF | TGTGCCAGCTCACCATTTGGACAGGACACTGAAGCTTTCTTT | TRBV18 | - | TRBD1 | TRBJ1-1
CASSLETGEAFF | TGTGCCAGCAGCTTAGAGACGGGTGAAGCTTTCTTT | TRBV7-2 | - | - | TRBJ1-1
CASSKVDIMGTGELFF | TGTGCCAGTAGTAAGGTTGACATAATGGGCACCGGGGAGCTGTTTTTT | TRBV19 | - | - | TRBJ2-2
CASSEGVEQFF | TGTGCCAGTAGTGAGGGGGTTGAGCAGTTCTTC | TRBV19 | - | - | TRBJ2-1
CSVGEQGIGYGYTF | TGCAGCGTCGGGGAACAGGGCATCGGGTATGGCTACACCTTC | TRBV29-1 | - | - | TRBJ1-2
CASSLEGVSGANVLTF | TGTGCCAGCAGCTTAGAAGGAGTCTCTGGGGCCAACGTCCTGACTTTC | TRBV7-9 | - | - | TRBJ2-6
CASSADRGLGGELFF | TGCGCCAGCAGCGCGGACAGGGGGCTTGGCGGGGAGCTGTTTTTT | TRBV5-1 | - | TRBD1 | TRBJ2-2
CASSYTGGMGSYEQYF | TGTGCCAGCAGTTACACGGGGGGTATGGGGTCCTACGAGCAGTACTTC | TRBV6-5 | - | TRBD2 | TRBJ2-7
CASSPGTGDSPLHF | TGTGCCAGCAGCCCCGGGACAGGGGATTCACCCCTCCACTTT | TRBV9 | - | TRBD1 | TRBJ1-6
CAITAQSGGNTGELFF | TGTGCCATCACCGCTCAGAGCGGGGGGAACACCGGGGAGCTGTTTTTT | TRBV10-3 | - | TRBD2 | TRBJ2-2
CASSLGSGPGANVLTF | TGTGCCAGCAGCTTGGGGTCTGGGCCTGGGGCCAACGTCCTGACTTTC | TRBV5-4 | - | - | TRBJ2-6
CASSSRTGDKNIQYF | TGTGCCAGCAGCTCTCGGACAGGGGACAAAAACATTCAGTACTTC | TRBV28 | - | TRBD1 | TRBJ2-4
CATKRERVNTEDFF | TGTGCCACCAAACGGGAAAGGGTGAACACTGAAGATTTCTTT | TRBV15 | - | - | TRBJ1-1
CASSLEGRSNYGYTF | TGTGCCAGCAGCCTGGAGGGCCGATCAAACTATGGCTACACCTTC | TRBV7-9 | - | - | TRBJ1-2
CASSSRERAGELFF | TGTGCCAGTAGTTCCAGGGAGCGGGCCGGGGAGCTGTTTTTT | TRBV19 | - | - | TRBJ2-2
CASSQEKQGGTGELFF | TGTGCCAGCAGCCAAGAGAAACAGGGGGGTACCGGGGAGCTGTTTTTT | TRBV4-2 | - | TRBD1 | TRBJ2-2
CASSLVPKAYEQYF | TGTGCCAGCAGCTTAGTCCCGAAAGCTTACGAGCAGTACTTC | TRBV7-9 | - | - | TRBJ2-7
CASSSDRVNYGYTF | TGTGCCAGCAGCTCCGACAGGGTTAACTATGGCTACACCTTC | TRBV5-6 | - | TRBD1 | TRBJ1-2
CASKSTGGHGYTF | TGCGCCAGCAAATCAACGGGGGGCCATGGCTACACCTTC | TRBV5-1 | - | - | TRBJ1-2
CASTSGAGSYYEQYF | TGTGCCAGCACCAGCGGGGCAGGGAGTTACTACGAGCAGTACTTC | TRBV28 | - | TRBD2 | TRBJ2-7
CASSEATSGGDQPQHF | TGTGCCAGCAGTGAAGCGACGTCAGGAGGGGATCAGCCCCAGCATTTT | TRBV2 | - | - | TRBJ1-5
CASSAGQGLSSGNTIYF | TGTGCCAGCAGCGCCGGACAGGGCCTAAGCTCTGGAAACACCATATATTTT | TRBV7-2 | - | TRBD1 | TRBJ1-3
CASSSYQDRGYGYTF | TGTGCCAGCAGCTCCTACCAGGACAGGGGGTATGGCTACACCTTC | TRBV7-9 | - | TRBD1 | TRBJ1-2
CAISTAGVGEGTQYF | TGTGCCATCAGTACGGCGGGGGTCGGGGAGGGGACCCAGTACTTC | TRBV10-3 | - | TRBD2 | TRBJ2-5
CASSFSIAAAAYEQYF | TGTGCCAGCAGCTTTTCCATAGCGGCAGCCGCCTACGAGCAGTACTTC | TRBV13 | - | - | TRBJ2-7
CASMGPTSGGQFF | TGCGCCAGCATGGGGCCGACTAGCGGGGGGCAGTTCTTC | TRBV5-1 | - | TRBD2 | TRBJ2-1
CASIAWGGNEKLFF | TGTGCCAGCATCGCATGGGGGGGGAATGAAAAACTGTTTTTT | TRBV7-9 | medium-sized | - | TRBJ1-4
CASSYGAGYEQYF | TGTGCCAGCAGTTACGGCGCAGGCTACGAGCAGTACTTC | TRBV6-6 | - | - | TRBJ2-7
CASSGGLAGPNEQFF | TGTGCCAGCAGTGGCGGGCTAGCGGGGCCCAATGAGCAGTTCTTC | TRBV6-1 | - | TRBD2 | TRBJ2-1
CASSSGQGQGYGYTF | TGTGCCAGCAGTTCAGGACAGGGGCAAGGCTATGGCTACACCTTC | TRBV6-5 | - | TRBD1 | TRBJ1-2